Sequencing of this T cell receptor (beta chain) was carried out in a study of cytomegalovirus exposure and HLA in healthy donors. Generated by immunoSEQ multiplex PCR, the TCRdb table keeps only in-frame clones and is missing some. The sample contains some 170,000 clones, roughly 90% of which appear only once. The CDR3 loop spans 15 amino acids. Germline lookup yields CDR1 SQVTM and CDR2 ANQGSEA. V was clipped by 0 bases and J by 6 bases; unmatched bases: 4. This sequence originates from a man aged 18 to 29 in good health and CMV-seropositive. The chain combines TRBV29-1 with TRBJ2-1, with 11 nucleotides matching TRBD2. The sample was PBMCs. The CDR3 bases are TGCAGCGTTGAAGAGCCTAGCGGGAGGAGCAATGAGCAGTTCTTC. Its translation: CSVEEPSGRSNEQFF.